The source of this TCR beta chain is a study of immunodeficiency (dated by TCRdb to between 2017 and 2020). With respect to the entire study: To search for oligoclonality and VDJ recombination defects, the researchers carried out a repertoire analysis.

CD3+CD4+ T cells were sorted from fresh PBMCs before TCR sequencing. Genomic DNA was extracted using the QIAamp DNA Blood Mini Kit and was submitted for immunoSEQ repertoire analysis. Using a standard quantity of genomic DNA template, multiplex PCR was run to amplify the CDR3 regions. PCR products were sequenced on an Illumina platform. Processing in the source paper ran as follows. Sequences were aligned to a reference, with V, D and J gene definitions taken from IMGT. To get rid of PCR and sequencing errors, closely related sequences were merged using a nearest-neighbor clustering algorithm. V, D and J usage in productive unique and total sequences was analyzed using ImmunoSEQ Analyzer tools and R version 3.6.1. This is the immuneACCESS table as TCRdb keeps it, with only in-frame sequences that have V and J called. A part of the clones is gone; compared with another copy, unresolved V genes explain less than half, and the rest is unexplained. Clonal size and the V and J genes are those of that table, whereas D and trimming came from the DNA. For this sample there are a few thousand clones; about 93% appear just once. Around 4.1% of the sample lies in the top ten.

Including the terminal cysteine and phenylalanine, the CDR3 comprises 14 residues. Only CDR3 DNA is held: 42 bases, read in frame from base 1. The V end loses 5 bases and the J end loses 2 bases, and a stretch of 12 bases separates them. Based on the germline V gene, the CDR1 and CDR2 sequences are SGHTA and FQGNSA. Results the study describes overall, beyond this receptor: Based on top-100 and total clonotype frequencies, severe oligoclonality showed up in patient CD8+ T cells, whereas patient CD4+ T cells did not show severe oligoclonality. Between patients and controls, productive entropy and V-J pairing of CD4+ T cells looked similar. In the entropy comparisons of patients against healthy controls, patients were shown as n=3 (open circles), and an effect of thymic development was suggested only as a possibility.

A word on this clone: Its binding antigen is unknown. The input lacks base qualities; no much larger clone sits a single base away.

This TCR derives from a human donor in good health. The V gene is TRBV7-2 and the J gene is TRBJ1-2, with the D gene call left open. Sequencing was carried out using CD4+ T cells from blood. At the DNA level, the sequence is TGTGCCAGCAGCGAATACGGGATCAACTATGGCTACACCTTC. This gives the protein CASSEYGINYGYTF.